This T cell receptor beta chain was recorded in a study of shared clonotypes between healthy human individuals. For the study at large: Each donor's CD8 memory used one plate, CD8 naive two, each CD4 subset three. General study findings and limits: Compared with clonotypes that all four donors shared, non-shared clonotypes had lower generation probabilities.

Authors' methods: ImmunoSEQ supplied junction-only sequences lacking quality scores, so filtering was different. Assay used: immunoSEQ multiplex PCR; TCRdb lists only in-frame clones, some missing. The V and J calls and clone size are taken from that table; D and trimming were inferred from the DNA. The top ten clones hold about 0.068% of a sample with roughly 520,000 clones, roughly 95% of them seen once. V shed 4 bases, J shed 7 bases, and the junction held 5 bases outside the gene matches. Per the germline V gene, CDR1 is MGHDK and CDR2 is SYGVNS. The CDR3 length is 14 residues. In this sample, this clone turned up once. No antigen is known for it.

This receptor was obtained from a woman between 25 and 40 years old in good health. The material sequenced was naive CD4+ T cells sorted from blood. Subset specified: CD45RA+ positively selected. The rearrangement joins TRBV25-1 to TRBJ2-1, with 9 bases identical to TRBD1. CDR3 protein: CASSGGQGGNEQFF. CDR3 coding DNA: TGTGCCAGCAGTGGGGGACAGGGTGGGAATGAGCAGTTCTTC.